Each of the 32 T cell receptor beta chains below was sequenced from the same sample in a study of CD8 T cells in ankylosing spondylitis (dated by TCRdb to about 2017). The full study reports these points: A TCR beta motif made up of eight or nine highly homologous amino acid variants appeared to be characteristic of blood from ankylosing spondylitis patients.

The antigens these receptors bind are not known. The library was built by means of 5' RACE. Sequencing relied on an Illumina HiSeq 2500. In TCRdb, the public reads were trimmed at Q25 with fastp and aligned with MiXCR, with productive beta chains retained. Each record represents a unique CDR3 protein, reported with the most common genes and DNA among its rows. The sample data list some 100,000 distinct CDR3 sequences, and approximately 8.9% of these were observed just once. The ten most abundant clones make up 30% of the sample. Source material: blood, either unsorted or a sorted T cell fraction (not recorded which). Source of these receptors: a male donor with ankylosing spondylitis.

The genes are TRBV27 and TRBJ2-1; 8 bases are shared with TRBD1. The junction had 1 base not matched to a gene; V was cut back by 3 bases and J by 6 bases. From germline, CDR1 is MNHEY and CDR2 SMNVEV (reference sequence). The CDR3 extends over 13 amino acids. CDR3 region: CASSFGQGNEQFF. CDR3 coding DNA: TGTGCCAGCAGTTTCGGACAGGGCAATGAGCAGTTCTTC.

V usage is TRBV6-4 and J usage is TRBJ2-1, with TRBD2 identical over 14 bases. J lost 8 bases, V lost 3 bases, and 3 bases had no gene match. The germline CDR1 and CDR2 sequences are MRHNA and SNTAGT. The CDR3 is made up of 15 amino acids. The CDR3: CASSEGTSGSDEQFF. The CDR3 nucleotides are TGTGCCAGCAGTGAAGGGACTAGCGGGAGTGATGAGCAGTTCTTC.

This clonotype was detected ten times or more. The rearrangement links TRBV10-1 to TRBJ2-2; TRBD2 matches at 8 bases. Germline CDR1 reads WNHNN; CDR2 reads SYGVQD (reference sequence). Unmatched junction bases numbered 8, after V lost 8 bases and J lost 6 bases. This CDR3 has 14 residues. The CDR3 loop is CASPHKRESGELFF. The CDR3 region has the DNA TGCGCCAGCCCCCATAAGCGGGAGTCCGGGGAGCTGTTTTTT.

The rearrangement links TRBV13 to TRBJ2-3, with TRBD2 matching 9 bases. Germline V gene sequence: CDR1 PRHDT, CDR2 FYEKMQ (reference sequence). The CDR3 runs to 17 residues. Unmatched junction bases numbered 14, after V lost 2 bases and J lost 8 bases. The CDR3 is CASSLKSARGRAVTQYF. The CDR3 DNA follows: TGTGCCAGCAGCTTAAAGTCCGCCCGCGGGAGGGCGGTTACGCAGTATTTT.

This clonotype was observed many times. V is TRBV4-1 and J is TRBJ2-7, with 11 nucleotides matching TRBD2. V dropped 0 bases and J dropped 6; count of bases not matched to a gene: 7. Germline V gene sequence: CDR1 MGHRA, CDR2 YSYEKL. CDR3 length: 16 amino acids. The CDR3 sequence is CASSQDWVAGGFEQYV. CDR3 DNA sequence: TGCGCCAGCAGCCAAGATTGGGTAGCGGGAGGGTTCGAGCAGTACGTC.

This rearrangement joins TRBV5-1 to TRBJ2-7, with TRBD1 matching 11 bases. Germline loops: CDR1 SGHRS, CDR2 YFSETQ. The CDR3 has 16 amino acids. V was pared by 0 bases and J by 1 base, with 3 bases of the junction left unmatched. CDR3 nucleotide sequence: TGCGCCAGCAGCTTGGCCCGGGACAGGGGGTCCTACGAGCAGTACTTC. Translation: CASSLARDRGSYEQYF.

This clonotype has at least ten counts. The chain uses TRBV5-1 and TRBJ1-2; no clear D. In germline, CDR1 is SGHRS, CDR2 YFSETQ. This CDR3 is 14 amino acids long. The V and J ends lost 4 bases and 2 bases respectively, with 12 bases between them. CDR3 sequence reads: CASSPSGRNYGYTF. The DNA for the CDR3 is TGCGCCAGCAGCCCTTCCGGCAGGAACTATGGCTACACCTTC.

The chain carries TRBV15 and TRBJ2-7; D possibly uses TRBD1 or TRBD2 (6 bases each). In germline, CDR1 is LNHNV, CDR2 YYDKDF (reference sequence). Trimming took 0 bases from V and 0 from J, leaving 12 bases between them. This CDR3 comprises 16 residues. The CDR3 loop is CATSRDRGLSSYEQYV. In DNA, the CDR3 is TGTGCCACCAGCAGAGATCGGGGGCTTAGCTCCTACGAGCAGTACGTC.

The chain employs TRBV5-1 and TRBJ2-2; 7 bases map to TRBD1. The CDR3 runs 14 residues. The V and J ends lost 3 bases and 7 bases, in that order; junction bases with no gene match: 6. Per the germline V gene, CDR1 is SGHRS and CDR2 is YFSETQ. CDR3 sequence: CASSYTGESGELFF. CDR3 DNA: TGCGCCAGCAGCTACACAGGGGAGAGCGGGGAGCTGTTTTTT.

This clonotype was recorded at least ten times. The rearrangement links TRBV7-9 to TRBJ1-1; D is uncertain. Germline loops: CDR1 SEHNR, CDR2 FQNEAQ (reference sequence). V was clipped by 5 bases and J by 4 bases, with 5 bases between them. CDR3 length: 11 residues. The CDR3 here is CASSRGTEAFF. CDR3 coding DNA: TGTGCCAGCAGCCGGGGCACTGAAGCTTTCTTT. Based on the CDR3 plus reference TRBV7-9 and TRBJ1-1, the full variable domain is DTGVSQNPRHKITKRGQNVTFRCDPISEHNRLYWYRQTLGQGPEFLTYFQNEAQLEKSRLLSDRFSAERPKGSFSTLEIQRTEQGDSAMYLCASSRGTEAFFGQGTRLTVV.

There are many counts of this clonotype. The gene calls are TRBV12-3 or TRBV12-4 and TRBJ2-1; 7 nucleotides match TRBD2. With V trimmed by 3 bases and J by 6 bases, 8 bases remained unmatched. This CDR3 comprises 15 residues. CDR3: CASSLRTSYPNEQFF. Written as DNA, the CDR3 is TGTGCCAGCAGTTTGAGGACTAGTTACCCCAATGAGCAGTTCTTC.

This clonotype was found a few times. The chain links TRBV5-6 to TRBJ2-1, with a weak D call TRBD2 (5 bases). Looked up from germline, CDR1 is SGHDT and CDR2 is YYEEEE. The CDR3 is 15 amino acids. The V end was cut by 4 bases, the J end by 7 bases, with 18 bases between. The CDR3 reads CASSDERMIENEQFF. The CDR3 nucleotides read TGTGCCAGCAGCGACGAGCGGATGATAGAGAATGAGCAGTTCTTC.

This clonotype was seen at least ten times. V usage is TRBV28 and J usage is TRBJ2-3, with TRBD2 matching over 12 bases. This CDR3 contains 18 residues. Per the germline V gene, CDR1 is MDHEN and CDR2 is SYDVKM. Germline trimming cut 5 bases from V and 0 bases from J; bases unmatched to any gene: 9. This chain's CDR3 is CASSRTGTSGSSTDTQYF. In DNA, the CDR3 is TGTGCCAGCAGTAGAACCGGGACTAGCGGGTCTAGCACAGATACGCAGTATTTT.

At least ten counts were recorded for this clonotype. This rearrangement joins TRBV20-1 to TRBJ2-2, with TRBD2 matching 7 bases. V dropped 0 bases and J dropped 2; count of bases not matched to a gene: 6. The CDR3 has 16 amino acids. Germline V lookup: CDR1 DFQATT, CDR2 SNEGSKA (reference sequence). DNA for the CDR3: TGCAGTGCTAGAGATTACCAGGGACTAAACACCGGGGAGCTGTTTTTT. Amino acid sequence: CSARDYQGLNTGELFF.

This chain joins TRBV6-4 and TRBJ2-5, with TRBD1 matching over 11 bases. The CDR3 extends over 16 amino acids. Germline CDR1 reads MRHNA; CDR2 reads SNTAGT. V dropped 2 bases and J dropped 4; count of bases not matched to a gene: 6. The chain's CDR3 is CASSDEGTGGPETQYF. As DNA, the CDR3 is TGTGCCAGCAGTGACGAAGGGACAGGGGGTCCAGAGACCCAGTACTTC.

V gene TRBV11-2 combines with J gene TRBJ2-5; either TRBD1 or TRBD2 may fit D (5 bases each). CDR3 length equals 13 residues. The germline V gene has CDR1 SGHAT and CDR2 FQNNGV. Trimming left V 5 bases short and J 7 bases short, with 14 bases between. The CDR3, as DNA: TGTGCCAGCAGCCTGAGGGGAGTCGGGACCCAGTACTTC. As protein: CASSLRGVGTQYF.

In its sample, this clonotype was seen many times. CDR3 residues: CASSQGGGRLDNEQFF. CDR3 nucleotides: TGTGCCAGCAGCCAAGGAGGAGGGAGACTCGACAATGAGCAGTTCTTC. This chain links TRBV4-2 with TRBJ2-1; maybe TRBD2 (6 bases). The CDR3 has 16 residues. V was clipped by 1 base and J by 5 bases, with 15 bases between them. Germline CDR1 reads LGHNA; CDR2 reads YNFKEQ.

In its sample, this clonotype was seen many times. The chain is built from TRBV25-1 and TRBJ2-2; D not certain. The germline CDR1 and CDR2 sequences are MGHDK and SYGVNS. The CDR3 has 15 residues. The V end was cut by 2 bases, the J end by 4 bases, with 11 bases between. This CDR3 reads CASSESAVGTGELFF. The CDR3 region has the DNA TGTGCCAGCAGTGAAAGTGCGGTGGGCACCGGGGAGCTGTTTTTT.

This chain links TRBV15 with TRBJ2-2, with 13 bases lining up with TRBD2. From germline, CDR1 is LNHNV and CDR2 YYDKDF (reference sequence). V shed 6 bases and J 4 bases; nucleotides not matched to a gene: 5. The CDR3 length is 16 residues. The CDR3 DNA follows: TGTGCCACCAGGGGGACTAGCGGGGCGGGCACCGGGGAGCTGTTTTTT. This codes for CATRGTSGAGTGELFF.

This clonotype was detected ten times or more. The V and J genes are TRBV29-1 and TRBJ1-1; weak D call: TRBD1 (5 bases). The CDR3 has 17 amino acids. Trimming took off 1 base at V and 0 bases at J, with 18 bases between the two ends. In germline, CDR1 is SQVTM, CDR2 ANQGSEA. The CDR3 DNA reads TGCAGCGTTGAAGGGGGGGGTCCACGCAAACTGAACACTGAAGCTTTCTTT. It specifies CSVEGGGPRKLNTEAFF. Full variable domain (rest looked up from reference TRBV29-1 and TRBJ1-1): SAVISQKPSRDICQRGTSLTIQCQVDSQVTMMFWYRQQPGQSLTLIATANQGSEATYESGFVIDKFPISRPNLTFSTLTVSNMSPEDSSIYLCSVEGGGPRKLNTEAFFGQGTRLTVV.

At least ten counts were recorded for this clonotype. CDR3 sequence: CASSTSGRTFEQYF. The DNA of the CDR3 is TGTGCCAGCAGCACTAGCGGGAGAACCTTCGAGCAGTACTTC. The V gene is TRBV6-2 or TRBV6-3, the J gene TRBJ2-7, with TRBD2 matching over 11 bases. The CDR3 spans 14 residues. Unmatched junction bases numbered 7, after V lost 6 bases and J lost 6 bases. Germline values: CDR1 MNHEY, CDR2 SVGEGT.

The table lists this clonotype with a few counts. Here the CDR3 reads CASSAPSSGSYNEQFF. The CDR3 nucleotides are TGTGCCAGCAGTGCCCCCTCTAGCGGGTCCTACAATGAGCAGTTCTTC. The rearrangement uses TRBV27 and TRBJ2-1; 8 bases match TRBD2. V trimming: 5 bases; J trimming: 1 base; junction bases outside the gene matches: 7. The CDR3 covers 16 residues. Germline V gives CDR1 MNHEY, CDR2 SMNVEV (reference sequence).

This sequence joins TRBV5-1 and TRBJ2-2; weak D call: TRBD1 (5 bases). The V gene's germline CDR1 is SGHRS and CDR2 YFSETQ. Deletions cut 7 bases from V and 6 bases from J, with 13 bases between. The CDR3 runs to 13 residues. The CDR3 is CASQFQGAGELFF. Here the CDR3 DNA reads TGCGCCAGCCAGTTTCAAGGGGCCGGGGAGCTGTTTTTT. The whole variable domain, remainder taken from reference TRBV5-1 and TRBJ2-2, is KAGVTQTPRYLIKTRGQQVTLSCSPISGHRSVSWYQQTPGQGLQFLFEYFSETQRNKGNFPGRFSGRQFSNSRSEMNVSTLELGDSALYLCASQFQGAGELFFGEGSRLTVL.

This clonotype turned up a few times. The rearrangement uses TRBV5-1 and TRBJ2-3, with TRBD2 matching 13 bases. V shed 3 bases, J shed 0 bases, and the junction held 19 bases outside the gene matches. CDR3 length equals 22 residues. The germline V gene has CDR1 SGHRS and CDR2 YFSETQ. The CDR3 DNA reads TGCGCCAGCAGCTCGAAAAATAGACTAGCGGGAGGAGTGACCGGTAGCACAGATACGCAGTATTTT. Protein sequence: CASSSKNRLAGGVTGSTDTQYF. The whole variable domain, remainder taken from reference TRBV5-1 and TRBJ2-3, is KAGVTQTPRYLIKTRGQQVTLSCSPISGHRSVSWYQQTPGQGLQFLFEYFSETQRNKGNFPGRFSGRQFSNSRSEMNVSTLELGDSALYLCASSSKNRLAGGVTGSTDTQYFGPGTRLTVL.

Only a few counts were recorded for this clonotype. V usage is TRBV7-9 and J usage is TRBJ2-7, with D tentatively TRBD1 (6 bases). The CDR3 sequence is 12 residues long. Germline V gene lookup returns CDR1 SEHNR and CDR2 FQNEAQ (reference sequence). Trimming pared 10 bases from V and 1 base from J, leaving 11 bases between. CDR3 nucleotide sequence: TGTGCCACAGCAGGGGTATCCTACGAGCAGTACTTC. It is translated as CATAGVSYEQYF.

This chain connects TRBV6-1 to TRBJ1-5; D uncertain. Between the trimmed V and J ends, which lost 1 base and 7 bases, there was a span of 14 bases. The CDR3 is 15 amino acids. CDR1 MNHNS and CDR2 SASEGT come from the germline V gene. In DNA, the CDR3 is TGTGCCAGCAGTGAAGAGGAGGGCCGCTACCAGCCCCAGCATTTT. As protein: CASSEEEGRYQPQHF.

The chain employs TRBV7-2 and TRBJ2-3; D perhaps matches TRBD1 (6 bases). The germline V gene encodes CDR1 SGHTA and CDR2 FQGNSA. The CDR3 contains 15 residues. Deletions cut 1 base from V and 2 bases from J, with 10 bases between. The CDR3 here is CASSLGDTYTDTQYF. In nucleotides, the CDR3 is TGTGCCAGCAGCTTAGGGGACACATACACAGATACGCAGTATTTT. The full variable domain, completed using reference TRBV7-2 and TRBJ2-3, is GAGVSQSPSNKVTEKGKDVELRCDPISGHTALYWYRQSLGQGLEFLIYFQGNSAPDKSGLPSDRFSAERTGGSVSTLTIQRTQQEDSAVYLCASSLGDTYTDTQYFGPGTRLTVL.

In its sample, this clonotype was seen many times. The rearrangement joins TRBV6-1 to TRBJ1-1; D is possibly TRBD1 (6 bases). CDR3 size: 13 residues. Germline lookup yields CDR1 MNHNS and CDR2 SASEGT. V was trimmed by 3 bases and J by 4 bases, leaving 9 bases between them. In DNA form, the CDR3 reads TGTGCCAGCAGTGACACAGGGATCACTGAAGCTTTCTTT. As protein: CASSDTGITEAFF.

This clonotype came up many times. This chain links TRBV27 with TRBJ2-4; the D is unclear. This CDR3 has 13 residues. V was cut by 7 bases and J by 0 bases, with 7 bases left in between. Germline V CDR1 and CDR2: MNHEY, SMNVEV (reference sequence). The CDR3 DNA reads TGTGCCAGCACCGATCTAGCCAAAAACATTCAGTACTTC. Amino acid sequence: CASTDLAKNIQYF.

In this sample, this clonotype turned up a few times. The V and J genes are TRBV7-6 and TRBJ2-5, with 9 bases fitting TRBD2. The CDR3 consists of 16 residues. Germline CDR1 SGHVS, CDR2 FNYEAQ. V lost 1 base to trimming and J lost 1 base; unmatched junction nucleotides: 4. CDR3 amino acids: CASSLEVSGGQETQYF. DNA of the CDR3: TGTGCCAGCAGCTTAGAAGTTAGCGGGGGCCAAGAGACCCAGTACTTC.

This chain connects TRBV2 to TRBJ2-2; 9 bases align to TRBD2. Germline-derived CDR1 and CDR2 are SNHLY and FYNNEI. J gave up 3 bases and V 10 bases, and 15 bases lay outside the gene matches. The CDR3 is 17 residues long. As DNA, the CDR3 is TGTGCCACCACAGGACTAGCGCGAGTAGGGGACACCGGGGAGCTGTTTTTT. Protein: CATTGLARVGDTGELFF.

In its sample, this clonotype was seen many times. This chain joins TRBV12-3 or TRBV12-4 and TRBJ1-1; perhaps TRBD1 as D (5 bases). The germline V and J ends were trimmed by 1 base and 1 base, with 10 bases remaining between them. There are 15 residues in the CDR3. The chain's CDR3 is CASSLVGTGNTEAFF. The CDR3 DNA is TGTGCCAGCAGTTTAGTCGGGACGGGGAACACTGAAGCTTTCTTT.